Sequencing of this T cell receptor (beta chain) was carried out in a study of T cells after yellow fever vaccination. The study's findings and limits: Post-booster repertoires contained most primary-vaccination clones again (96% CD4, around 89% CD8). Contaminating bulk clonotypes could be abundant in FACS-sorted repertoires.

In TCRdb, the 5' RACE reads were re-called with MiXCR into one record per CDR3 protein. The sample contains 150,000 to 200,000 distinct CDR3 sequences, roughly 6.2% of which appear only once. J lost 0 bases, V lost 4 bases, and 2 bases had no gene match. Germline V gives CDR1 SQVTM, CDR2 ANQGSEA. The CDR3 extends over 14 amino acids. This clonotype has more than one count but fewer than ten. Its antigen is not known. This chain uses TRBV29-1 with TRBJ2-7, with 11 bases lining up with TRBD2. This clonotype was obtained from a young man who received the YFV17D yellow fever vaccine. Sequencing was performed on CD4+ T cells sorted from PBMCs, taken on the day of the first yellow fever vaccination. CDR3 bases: TGCAGCGTTGCGACTAGCGGGGCCTCCTACGAGCAGTACTTC. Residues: CSVATSGASYEQYF.